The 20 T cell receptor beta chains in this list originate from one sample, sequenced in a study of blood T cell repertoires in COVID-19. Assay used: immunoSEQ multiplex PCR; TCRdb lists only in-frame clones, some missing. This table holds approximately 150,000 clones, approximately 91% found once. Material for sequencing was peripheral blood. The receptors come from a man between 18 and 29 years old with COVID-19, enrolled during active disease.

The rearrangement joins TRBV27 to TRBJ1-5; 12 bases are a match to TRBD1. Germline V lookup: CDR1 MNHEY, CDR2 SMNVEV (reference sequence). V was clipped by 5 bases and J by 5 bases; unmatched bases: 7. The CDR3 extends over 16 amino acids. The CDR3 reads CASSPLGQGADQPQHF. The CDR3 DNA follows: TGTGCCAGCAGTCCCCTGGGACAGGGGGCTGATCAGCCCCAGCATTTT.

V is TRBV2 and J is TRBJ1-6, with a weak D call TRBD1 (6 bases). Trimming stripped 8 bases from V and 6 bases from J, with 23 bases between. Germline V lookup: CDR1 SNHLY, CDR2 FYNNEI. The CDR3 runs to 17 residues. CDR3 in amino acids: CASQPQGSVRVNSPLHF. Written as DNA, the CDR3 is TGTGCCAGCCAACCTCAGGGGTCGGTCCGTGTTAATTCACCCCTCCACTTT. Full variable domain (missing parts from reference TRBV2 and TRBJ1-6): EPEVTQTPSHQVTQMGQEVILRCVPISNHLYFYWYRQILGQKVEFLVSFYNNEISEKSEIFDDQFSVERPDGSNFTLKIRSTKLEDSAMYFCASQPQGSVRVNSPLHFGNGTRLTVT.

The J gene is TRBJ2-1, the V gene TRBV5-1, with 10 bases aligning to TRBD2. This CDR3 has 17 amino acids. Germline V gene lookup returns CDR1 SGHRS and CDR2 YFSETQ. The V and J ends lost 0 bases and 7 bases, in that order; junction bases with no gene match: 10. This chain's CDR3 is CASSLAGAGGQRNEQFF. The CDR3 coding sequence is TGCGCCAGCAGCTTGGCCGGAGCGGGAGGGCAGAGAAATGAGCAGTTCTTC. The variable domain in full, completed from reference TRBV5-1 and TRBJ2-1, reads KAGVTQTPRYLIKTRGQQVTLSCSPISGHRSVSWYQQTPGQGLQFLFEYFSETQRNKGNFPGRFSGRQFSNSRSEMNVSTLELGDSALYLCASSLAGAGGQRNEQFFGPGTRLTVL.

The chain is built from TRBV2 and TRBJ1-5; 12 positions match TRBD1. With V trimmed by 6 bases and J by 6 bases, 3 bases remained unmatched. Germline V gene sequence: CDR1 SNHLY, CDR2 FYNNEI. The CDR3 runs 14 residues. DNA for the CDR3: TGTGCCAGCAGAGGGACAGGGGGCAGTCAGCCCCAGCATTTT. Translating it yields CASRGTGGSQPQHF.

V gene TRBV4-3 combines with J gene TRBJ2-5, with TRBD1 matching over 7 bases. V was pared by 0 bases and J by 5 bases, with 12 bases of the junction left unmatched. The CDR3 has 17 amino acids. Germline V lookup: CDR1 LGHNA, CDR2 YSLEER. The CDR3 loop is CASSQDLVTGKGETQYF. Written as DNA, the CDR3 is TGCGCCAGCAGCCAAGATCTTGTGACAGGGAAGGGGGAGACCCAGTACTTC.

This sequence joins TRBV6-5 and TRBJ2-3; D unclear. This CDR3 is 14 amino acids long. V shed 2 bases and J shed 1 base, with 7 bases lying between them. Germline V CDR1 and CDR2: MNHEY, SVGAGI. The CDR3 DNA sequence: TGTGCCAGCAGTTACCTGCAGGGCACAGATACGCAGTATTTT. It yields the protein CASSYLQGTDTQYF.

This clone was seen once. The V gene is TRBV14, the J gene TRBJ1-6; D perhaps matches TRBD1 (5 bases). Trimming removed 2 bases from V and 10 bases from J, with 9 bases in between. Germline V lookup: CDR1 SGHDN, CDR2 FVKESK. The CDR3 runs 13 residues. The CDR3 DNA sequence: TGTGCCAGCAGCCAACAGGGTTCCTCACCCCTCCACTTT. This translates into CASSQQGSSPLHF.

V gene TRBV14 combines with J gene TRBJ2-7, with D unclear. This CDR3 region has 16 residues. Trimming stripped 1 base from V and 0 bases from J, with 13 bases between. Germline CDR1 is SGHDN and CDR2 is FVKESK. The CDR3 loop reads CASSQADFFSSYEQYF. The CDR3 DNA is TGTGCCAGCAGCCAAGCCGACTTCTTTAGCTCCTACGAGCAGTACTTC.

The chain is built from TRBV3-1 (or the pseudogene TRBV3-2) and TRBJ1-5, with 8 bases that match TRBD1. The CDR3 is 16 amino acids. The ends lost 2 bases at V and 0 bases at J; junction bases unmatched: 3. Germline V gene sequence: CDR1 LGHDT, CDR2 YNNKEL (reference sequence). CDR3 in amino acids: CASSQTGGYSNQPQHF. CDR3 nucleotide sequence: TGTGCCAGCAGCCAAACAGGGGGATATAGCAATCAGCCCCAGCATTTT.

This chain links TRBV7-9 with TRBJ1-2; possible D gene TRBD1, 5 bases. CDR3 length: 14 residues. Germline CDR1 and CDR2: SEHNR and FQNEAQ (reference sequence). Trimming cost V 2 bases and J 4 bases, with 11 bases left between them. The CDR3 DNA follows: TGTGCCAGCAGCTTAATGCAGGGCCTCTATGGCTACACCTTC. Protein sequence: CASSLMQGLYGYTF.

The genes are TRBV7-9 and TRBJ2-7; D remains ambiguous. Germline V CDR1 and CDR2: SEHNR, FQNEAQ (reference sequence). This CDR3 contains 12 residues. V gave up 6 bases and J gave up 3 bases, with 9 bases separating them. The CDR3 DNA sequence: TGTGCCAGCAGAGAGAATAACTACGAGCAGTACTTC. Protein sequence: CASRENNYEQYF.

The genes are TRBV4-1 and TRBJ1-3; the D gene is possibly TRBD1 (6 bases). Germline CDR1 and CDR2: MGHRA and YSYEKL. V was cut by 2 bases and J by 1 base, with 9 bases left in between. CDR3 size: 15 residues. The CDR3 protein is CASSQNDRSGNTIYF. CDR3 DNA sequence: TGCGCCAGCAGCCAAAACGACAGGTCTGGAAACACCATATATTTT.

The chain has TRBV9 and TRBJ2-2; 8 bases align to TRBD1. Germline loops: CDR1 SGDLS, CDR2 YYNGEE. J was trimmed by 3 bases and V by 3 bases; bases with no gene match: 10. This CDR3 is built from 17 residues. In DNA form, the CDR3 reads TGTGCCAGCAGCGCCCCGGGGACAGGCCCGGACACCGGGGAGCTGTTTTTT. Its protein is CASSAPGTGPDTGELFF.

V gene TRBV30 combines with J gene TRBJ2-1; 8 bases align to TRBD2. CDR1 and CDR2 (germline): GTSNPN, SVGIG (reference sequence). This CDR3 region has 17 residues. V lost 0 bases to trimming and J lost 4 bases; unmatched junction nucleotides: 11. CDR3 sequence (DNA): TGTGCCTGGAGTGTACATCTCCCGAAGCGGGAGTACAATGAGCAGTTCTTC. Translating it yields CAWSVHLPKREYNEQFF. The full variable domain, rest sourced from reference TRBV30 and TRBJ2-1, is SQTIHQWPATLVQPVGSPLSLECTVEGTSNPNLYWYRQAAGRGLQLLFYSVGIGQISSEVPQNLSASRPQDRQFILSSKKLLLSDSGFYLCAWSVHLPKREYNEQFFGPGTRLTVL.

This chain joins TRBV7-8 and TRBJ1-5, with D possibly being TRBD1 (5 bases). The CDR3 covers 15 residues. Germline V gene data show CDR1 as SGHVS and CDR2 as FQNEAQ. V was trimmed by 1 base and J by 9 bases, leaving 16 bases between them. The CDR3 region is CASSLDRMLRSPQHF. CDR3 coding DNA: TGTGCCAGCAGCTTAGACAGGATGCTTCGATCGCCCCAGCATTTT. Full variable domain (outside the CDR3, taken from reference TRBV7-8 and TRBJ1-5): GAGVSQSPRYKVAKRGQDVALRCDPISGHVSLFWYQQALGQGPEFLTYFQNEAQLDKSGLPSDRFFAERPEGSVSTLKIQRTQQEDSAVYLCASSLDRMLRSPQHFGDGTRLSIL.

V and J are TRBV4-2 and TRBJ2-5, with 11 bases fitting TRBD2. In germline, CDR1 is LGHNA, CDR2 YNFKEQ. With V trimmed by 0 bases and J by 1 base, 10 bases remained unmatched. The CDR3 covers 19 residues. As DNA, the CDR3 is TGTGCCAGCAGCCAAGATCGGGTAGCGGGAGGGCAGTTCCAAGAGACCCAGTACTTC. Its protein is CASSQDRVAGGQFQETQYF.

CDR3 DNA sequence: TGCGCCAGCAGCCGAACGACAGGGTTGTACGAGCAGTACTTC. Its translation is CASSRTTGLYEQYF. This chain connects TRBV4-3 to TRBJ2-7; 7 positions match TRBD1. Per germline, CDR1 LGHNA and CDR2 YSLEER. This CDR3 spans 14 amino acids. V gave up 4 bases and J gave up 4 bases; unmatched junction bases: 7.

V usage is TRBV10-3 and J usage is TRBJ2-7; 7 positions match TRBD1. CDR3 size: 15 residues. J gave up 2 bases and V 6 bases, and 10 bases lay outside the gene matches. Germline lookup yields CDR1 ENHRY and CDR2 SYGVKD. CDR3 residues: CAISEGDSGAYEQYF. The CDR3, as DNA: TGTGCCATCAGCGAGGGGGACAGTGGAGCCTACGAGCAGTACTTC.

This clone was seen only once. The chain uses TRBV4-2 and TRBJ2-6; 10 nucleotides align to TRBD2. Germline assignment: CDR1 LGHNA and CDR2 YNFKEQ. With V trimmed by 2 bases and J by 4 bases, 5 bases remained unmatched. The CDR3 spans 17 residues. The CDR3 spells CASSQLAGVSGANVLTF. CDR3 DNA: TGTGCCAGCAGCCAACTAGCGGGAGTAAGCGGGGCCAACGTCCTGACTTTC.

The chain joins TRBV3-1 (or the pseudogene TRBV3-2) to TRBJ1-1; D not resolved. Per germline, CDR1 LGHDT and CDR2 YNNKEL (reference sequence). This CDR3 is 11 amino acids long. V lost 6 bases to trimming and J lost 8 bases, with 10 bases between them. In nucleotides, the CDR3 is TGTGCCAGCAGTACCGTCACAGAAGCTTTCTTT. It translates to CASSTVTEAFF.